What follows is one TCR beta chain and its context. Its target is not known. The data belong to a study of cytomegalovirus exposure and HLA in healthy donors. Whole-study findings and limits: In an earlier analysis, in several hundred donors, most V segments appeared productive either ~87% or ~30% of the time.

The PCR made use of 60 Vbeta and 13 Jbeta primers. Method: immunoSEQ multiplex PCR; TCRdb's copy keeps in-frame clones and lacks some. The table lists 100,000 to 150,000 clones, around 78% of them singletons. The ends were cut back, 0 bases at V and 7 bases at J, with 16 bases in the middle. Looked up from germline, CDR1 is MGHRA and CDR2 is YSYEKL. The CDR3 extends over 15 amino acids. The material sequenced was PBMCs. The rearrangement uses TRBV4-1 and TRBJ2-7; D uncertain. The receptor comes from a woman aged 45-60 years in good health and CMV-seronegative. CDR3 in amino acids: CASSQEVGFGGEQYV. CDR3 DNA sequence: TGCGCCAGCAGCCAAGAGGTAGGGTTCGGTGGGGAGCAGTACGTC.